These 3 T cell receptor beta chains were all obtained from the same sample, sequenced in a study of CD8+ T cells in alopecia areata. Extraction of RNA preceded its reverse transcription into cDNA, which served as the sequencing template. Libraries were prepared by immunoSEQ multiplex PCR; TCRdb keeps only in-frame clonotypes and omits some of them. The sample consists of around 100,000 clones, about 59% of them appearing once. Treatment indicated: oral pan-JAK inhibitor, 5-10 mg twice daily. Sequenced material: CD8+ T cells sorted from blood, taken at week 24, from a patient treated with tofacitinib. These receptors were collected from a human donor with alopecia areata.

This clone turned up a few times. V usage is TRBV23-1 and J usage is TRBJ2-4; TRBD1 matches at 7 bases. TRBV23-1 is marked as an open reading frame, function uncertain. J gave up 3 bases and V 7 bases, and 6 bases lay outside the gene matches. The CDR3 length is 14 residues. CDR3 in amino acids: CASTPGQFKNIQYF. The DNA for the CDR3 is TGCGCCAGCACCCCGGGACAGTTCAAAAACATTCAGTACTTC.

The gene calls are TRBV5-6 and TRBJ1-2; 12 positions match TRBD1. CDR1 SGHDT and CDR2 YYEEEE come from the germline V gene. The V gene end was trimmed by 3 bases and the J gene end by 7 bases; junction bases not matched to a gene: 1. CDR3 length: 13 amino acids. The CDR3 spells CASSWDRGLGYTF. CDR3 sequence (DNA): TGTGCCAGCAGCTGGGACAGGGGGCTTGGCTACACCTTC.

The J gene is TRBJ1-2, the V gene TRBV4-1; D remains unclear. The CDR3 is 13 residues long. Trimming stripped 2 bases from V and 3 bases from J, with 7 bases between. Germline loops: CDR1 MGHRA, CDR2 YSYEKL. CDR3 protein: CASSQPPDYGYTF. CDR3 sequence (DNA): TGCGCCAGCAGCCAACCCCCCGACTATGGCTACACCTTC.